One sample yielded the 4 T cell receptor beta chains listed below, sequenced in a study of blood T cells in healthy people across ages. A second about 6 to 12 cycle PCR used barcoded and J-beta primers. TCRdb fed the 5' RACE reads into MiXCR, producing one record per CDR3 protein. Of fewer than 2,000,000 distinct CDR3 sequences in the sample, about 35% were seen once. The sample consisted of blood. The source is a woman in her thirties in good health.

This clonotype was seen more than once but under ten times. The chain carries TRBV15 and TRBJ2-5; D may be TRBD2 (5 bases). The CDR3 contains 16 residues. The V end was cut by 5 bases, the J end by 5 bases, with 21 bases between. Germline V lookup: CDR1 LNHNV, CDR2 YYDKDF (reference sequence). DNA for the CDR3: TGTGCCACCAGCTACCAAAGGGCTAGCATGAAGGAGACCCAGTACTTC. This codes for CATSYQRASMKETQYF.

The chain combines TRBV7-9 with TRBJ2-7, with D tentatively TRBD1 or TRBD2 (5 bases each). The germline gives CDR1 SEHNR, CDR2 FQNEAQ (reference sequence). The V end lost 1 base, the J end lost 2 bases, and 24 bases lay between the germline ends. This CDR3 comprises 19 residues. The CDR3 bases are TGTGCCAGCAGCTTAGATTGGGGCTTTATGGGACGGCTAACCTACGAGCAGTACTTC. It is translated as CASSLDWGFMGRLTYEQYF.

The rearrangement joins TRBV9 to TRBJ2-1; no clear D. Trimming took 2 bases from V and 10 from J, leaving 13 bases between them. This CDR3 contains 13 residues. Germline loops: CDR1 SGDLS, CDR2 YYNGEE. As DNA, the CDR3 is TGTGCCAGCAGCGTCGGCTCTACCTTGGAGCAGTTCTTC. Translation gives CASSVGSTLEQFF. The whole variable domain, remainder taken from reference TRBV9 and TRBJ2-1, is DSGVTQTPKHLITATGQRVTLRCSPRSGDLSVYWYQQSLDQGLQFLIQYYNGEERAKGNILERFSAQQFPDLHSELNLSSLELGDSALYFCASSVGSTLEQFFGPGTRLTVL.

This chain uses TRBV5-1 with TRBJ2-1; D ambiguous. From germline, CDR1 is SGHRS and CDR2 YFSETQ. V was cut by 7 bases and J by 5 bases, with 16 bases left in between. This CDR3 is built from 14 residues. As DNA, the CDR3 is TGCGCCAGCTCGTTGGGAACAGCCGACAATGAGCAGTTCTTC. Protein product: CASSLGTADNEQFF.